The 5 T cell receptor beta chains listed next were all sequenced from one sample in a study of blood T cell repertoires in COVID-19. Data came from immunoSEQ multiplex PCR; TCRdb stores just in-frame clones and leaves some out. The data hold some 330,000 clones, with around 89% observed a single time. Sequencing was done on a sample of peripheral blood. All receptors come from a woman aged 50 to 60 with active or convalescent COVID-19.

The rearrangement links TRBV2 to TRBJ2-7, with D possibly TRBD2 on 5 matching bases. This CDR3 comprises 12 residues. Germline V gene sequence: CDR1 SNHLY, CDR2 FYNNEI. Trimming left V 2 bases short and J 12 bases short, with 14 bases between. The CDR3 nucleotides are TGTGCCAGCAGTGAAAGAACGGCCAGCGGGTACTTC. Translating it yields CASSERTASGYF.

This chain joins TRBV5-5 and TRBJ2-2; 7 positions match TRBD1. The CDR3 has 16 residues. CDR1 and CDR2 (germline): SGHKS, YYEKEE (reference sequence). After removal of 0 bases from V and 0 bases from J, the junction contained 2 bases not matched to a gene. The CDR3 DNA reads TGTGCCAGCAGCTTGGAAGGGACAGCGAACACCGGGGAGCTGTTTTTT. Translating gives CASSLEGTANTGELFF. Supplemented by reference TRBV5-5 and TRBJ2-2, the full variable domain reads DAGVTQSPTHLIKTRGQQVTLRCSPISGHKSVSWYQQVLGQGPQFIFQYYEKEERGRGNFPDRFSARQFPNYSSELNVNALLLGDSALYLCASSLEGTANTGELFFGEGSRLTVL.

The chain employs TRBV28 and TRBJ2-1; 10 nucleotides line up with TRBD2. This CDR3 has 14 residues. After removal of 6 bases from V and 9 bases from J, the junction contained 8 bases not matched to a gene. Germline lookup yields CDR1 MDHEN and CDR2 SYDVKM. The CDR3: CASRVVVAGGEQFF. CDR3 coding DNA: TGTGCCAGCAGAGTCGTGGTAGCGGGAGGTGAGCAGTTCTTC.

The chain employs TRBV3-1 (or the pseudogene TRBV3-2) and TRBJ2-7; a possible D gene is TRBD1 (5 bases). The CDR3 covers 15 residues. Trimming took off 1 base at V and 3 bases at J, with 13 bases between the two ends. Germline values: CDR1 LGHDT, CDR2 YNNKEL (reference sequence). CDR3 protein: CASSQGRAPFYEQYF. The CDR3 DNA reads TGTGCCAGCAGCCAAGGCAGGGCGCCCTTCTACGAGCAGTACTTC.

CDR3 amino acids: CASSLDRGRGSVGYTF. For the CDR3, the DNA is TGTGCCAGCAGCTTAGATAGAGGCAGGGGGTCTGTAGGCTACACCTTC. The chain is built from TRBV11-2 and TRBJ1-2; 7 nucleotides align to TRBD1. In germline, CDR1 is SGHAT, CDR2 FQNNGV. This CDR3 is 16 amino acids long. Trimming cost V 0 bases and J 8 bases; bases outside gene matches: 12.